One and the same sample provided the 14 T cell receptor beta chains below, sequenced in a study of blood T cells in healthy people across ages. PCR was performed a second time for about 7 to 12 cycles using a sample-barcoded 5' primer and a J-beta primer mix. TCRdb re-derived calls from the 5' RACE reads in MiXCR, one entry per CDR3 protein. The sample consists of roughly 790,000 distinct CDR3 sequences, 40% to 45% of them appearing once. The sample taken for sequencing was blood. These receptors all stem from a woman in her sixties or seventies in good health.

On this clonotype: A much larger clone differs by one base, so this may be a read error. The rearrangement joins TRBV10-3 to TRBJ2-1, with 9 bases lining up with TRBD2. The DNA end is more similar to TRBJ2-7, so the J call may be wrong. CDR3 length: 15 amino acids. Germline V lookup: CDR1 ENHRY, CDR2 SYGVKD. CDR3 nucleotides: TGTGCCATCAGTGATAGCGGGGGTTCCTACAATGAGCAGTACTTC. Its translation: CAISDSGGSYNEQYF.

This clonotype was seen once. The chain joins TRBV21-1 to TRBJ2-7; the table's TRBD1 call for D was not verified on the DNA. TRBV21-1 is noted as a pseudogene. CDR3 length: 15 amino acids. The CDR3 protein is CASSKGDRGLYEQYF. CDR3 coding DNA: TGTGCCAGCAGCAAAGGAGACAGGGGCCTCTACGAGCAGTACTTC.

In its sample, this clonotype was seen a few times. The rearrangement joins TRBV7-3 to TRBJ2-3, with D perhaps matching TRBD1 or TRBD2 (5 bases each). Germline CDR1 SGHTA, CDR2 FQGTGA. The V and J ends lost 5 bases and 4 bases respectively, with 13 bases between them. CDR3 length: 14 amino acids. CDR3 protein: CASSPRDGADTQYF. CDR3 DNA sequence: TGTGCCAGCAGCCCAAGGGACGGCGCAGATACGCAGTATTTT.

This clonotype was counted between two and nine times. The rearrangement uses TRBV7-2 and TRBJ1-2; TRBD1 matches 10 bases. The CDR3 sequence is 15 residues long. The ends lost 5 bases at V and 3 bases at J; junction bases unmatched: 6. Germline V gives CDR1 SGHTA, CDR2 FQGNSA. This CDR3 reads CASSARDRGHYGYTF. The CDR3 DNA reads TGTGCCAGCAGCGCGAGGGACAGGGGTCACTATGGCTACACCTTC.

This chain links TRBV20-1 with TRBJ2-1; 8 bases align to TRBD2. This CDR3 spans 13 amino acids. Germline V lookup: CDR1 DFQATT, CDR2 SNEGSKA (reference sequence). CDR3 coding DNA: TGCGGTCCGGGGGGGAGCTCCTACAATGAGCAGTTCTTC. It encodes CGPGGSSYNEQFF.

Comments on this clonotype: A clone one base away is much larger, so this may be a read error. The chain is built from TRBV7-9 and TRBJ2-7; 9 bases line up with TRBD2. CDR1 is SEHNR, CDR2 FQNEAQ, per germline (reference sequence). This CDR3 region has 15 residues. Trimming at V came to 7 bases and at J to 7 bases, leaving 14 bases not matched to a gene. The CDR3 loop reads CASTPGLASYNEQYF. CDR3 nucleotides: TGTGCCAGCACCCCGGGACTAGCCTCCTACAATGAGCAGTACTTC.

The chain joins TRBV20-1 to TRBJ2-1; D remains unclear. Trimming shortened V by 6 bases and J by 9 bases, and 15 bases separated the two germline ends. Looked up from germline, CDR1 is DFQATT and CDR2 is SNEGSKA (reference sequence). This CDR3 is 12 amino acids long. CDR3 residues: CSALGSVGEQFF. The CDR3 DNA sequence: TGCAGTGCCCTGGGTTCGGTGGGTGAGCAGTTCTTC.

This clonotype was detected only a few times. CDR3 in DNA: TGCAGTGCCCCGACGACTAGCGGGGGGGACAATGAGCAGTACTTC. Amino acids: CSAPTTSGGDNEQYF. The rearrangement uses TRBV20-1 and TRBJ2-7; 14 bases map to TRBD2. This CDR3 spans 15 amino acids. J was trimmed by 7 bases and V by 6 bases; bases with no gene match: 11. CDR1 is DFQATT, CDR2 SNEGSKA, per germline (reference sequence).

The chain recombines TRBV29-1 with TRBJ2-2; 7 bases line up with TRBD1. Germline V gene sequence: CDR1 SQVTM, CDR2 ANQGSEA. The CDR3 has 13 residues. V was pared by 4 bases and J by 4 bases, with 3 bases of the junction left unmatched. The CDR3 region has the DNA TGCAGCGTTGCCCGACAGGGCACCGGGGAGCTGTTTTTT. Encoded protein: CSVARQGTGELFF.

This clonotype was detected only a few times. CDR3 nucleotide sequence: TGTGCCAGCAGTTACTCGCCTAAGGGGGACACTGAAGCTTTCTTT. Encoded protein: CASSYSPKGDTEAFF. This chain links TRBV6-2 or TRBV6-3 with TRBJ1-1, with TRBD1 as a possible D gene (6 bases). This CDR3 spans 15 amino acids. The ends were cut back, 0 bases at V and 3 bases at J, with 11 bases in the middle. Germline lookup yields CDR1 MNHEY and CDR2 SVGEGT.

The V gene is TRBV28, the J gene TRBJ2-3; D is unclear. CDR3 length: 18 residues. Germline loops: CDR1 MDHEN, CDR2 SYDVKM. V lost 3 bases and J lost 1, with 20 bases in between. The chain's CDR3 is CASSLSWAGETGTDTQYF. CDR3 nucleotides: TGTGCCAGCAGTTTGAGTTGGGCAGGCGAGACTGGCACAGATACGCAGTATTTT. The complete variable domain, with remaining parts taken from reference TRBV28 and TRBJ2-3, reads DVKVTQSSRYLVKRTGEKVFLECVQDMDHENMFWYRQDPGLGLRLIYFSYDVKMKEKGDIPEGYSVSREKKERFSLILESASTNQTSMYLCASSLSWAGETGTDTQYFGPGTRLTVL.

This clonotype occurred a few times. V is TRBV19 and J is TRBJ2-3; 8 positions agree with TRBD2. From germline, CDR1 is LNHDA and CDR2 SQIVND (reference sequence). The V and J ends lost 3 bases and 3 bases, in that order; junction bases with no gene match: 5. This CDR3 contains 15 residues. The DNA for the CDR3 is TGTGCCAGTAGTATTCAAGCGGGAGCAACAGATACGCAGTATTTT. It translates to CASSIQAGATDTQYF.

CDR3 protein: CASSPSSGGFQETQYF. DNA of the CDR3: TGTGCCAGCAGCCCTTCGTCCGGGGGCTTCCAAGAGACCCAGTACTTC. The V gene is TRBV7-2, the J gene TRBJ2-5, with D perhaps assigned TRBD1 or TRBD2 (6 bases each). The CDR3 is made up of 16 amino acids. Trimming removed 5 bases at V and 1 base at J, with 17 bases between. From germline, CDR1 is SGHTA and CDR2 FQGNSA.

This clonotype was counted between two and nine times. V gene TRBV20-1 combines with J gene TRBJ1-5; 7 nucleotides align to TRBD1. The V and J ends lost 2 bases and 7 bases, in that order; junction bases with no gene match: 14. Germline CDR1 reads DFQATT; CDR2 reads SNEGSKA (reference sequence). The CDR3 totals 16 residues. The CDR3 loop is CSARSTGDISSQPQHF. The CDR3 DNA sequence: TGCAGTGCTAGATCAACAGGGGACATCTCCTCCCAGCCCCAGCATTTT.